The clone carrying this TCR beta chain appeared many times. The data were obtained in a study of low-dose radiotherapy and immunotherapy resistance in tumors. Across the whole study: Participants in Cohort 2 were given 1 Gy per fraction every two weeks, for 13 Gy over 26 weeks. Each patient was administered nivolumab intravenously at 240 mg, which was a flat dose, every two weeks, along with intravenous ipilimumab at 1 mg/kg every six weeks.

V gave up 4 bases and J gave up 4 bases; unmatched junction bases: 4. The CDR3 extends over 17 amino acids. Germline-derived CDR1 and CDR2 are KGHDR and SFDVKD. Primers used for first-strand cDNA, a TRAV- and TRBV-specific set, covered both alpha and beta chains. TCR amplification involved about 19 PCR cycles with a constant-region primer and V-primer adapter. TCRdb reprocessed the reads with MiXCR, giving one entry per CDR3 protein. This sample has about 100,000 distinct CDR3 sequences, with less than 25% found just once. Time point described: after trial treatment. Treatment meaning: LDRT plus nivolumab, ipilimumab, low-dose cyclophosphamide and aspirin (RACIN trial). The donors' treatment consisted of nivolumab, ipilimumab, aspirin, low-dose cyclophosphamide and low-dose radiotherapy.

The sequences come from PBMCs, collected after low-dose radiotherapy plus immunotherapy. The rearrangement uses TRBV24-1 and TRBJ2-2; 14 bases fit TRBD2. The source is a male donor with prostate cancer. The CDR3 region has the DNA TGTGCCACCAGTGACCCCGGGACTAGCGGGGGCACCGGGGAGCTGTTTTTT. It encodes CATSDPGTSGGTGELFF.